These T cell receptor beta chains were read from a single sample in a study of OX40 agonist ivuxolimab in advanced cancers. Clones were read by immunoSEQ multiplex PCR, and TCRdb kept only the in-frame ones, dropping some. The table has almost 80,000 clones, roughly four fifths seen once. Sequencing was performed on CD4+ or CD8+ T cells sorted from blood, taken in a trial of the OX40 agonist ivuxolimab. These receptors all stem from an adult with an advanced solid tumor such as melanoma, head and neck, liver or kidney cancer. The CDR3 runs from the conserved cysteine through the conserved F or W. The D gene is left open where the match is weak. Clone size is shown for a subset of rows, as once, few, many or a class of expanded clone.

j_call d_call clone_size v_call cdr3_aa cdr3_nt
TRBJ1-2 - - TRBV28 CASSLAEPSRYGYTF TGTGCCAGCAGTTTGGCGGAGCCCTCGCGGTATGGCTACACCTTC
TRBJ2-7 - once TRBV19 CASSRDILDEQYF TGTGCCAGCAGCCGGGACATTCTTGACGAGCAGTACTTC
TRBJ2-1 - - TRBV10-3 CAINGGARYNEQFF TGTGCCATCAATGGGGGCGCCCGCTACAATGAGCAGTTCTTC
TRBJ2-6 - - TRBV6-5 CASSYTSGANVLTF TGTGCCAGCAGTTACACATCTGGGGCCAACGTCCTGACTTTC
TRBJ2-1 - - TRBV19 CASSPLSTERSYNEQFF TGTGCCAGTAGTCCATTGTCGACAGAGCGCTCCTACAATGAGCAGTTCTTC
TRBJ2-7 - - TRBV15 CATSRDQVFSYEQYF TGTGCCACCAGCAGAGATCAGGTCTTCTCCTACGAGCAGTACTTC
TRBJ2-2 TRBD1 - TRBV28 CASSGFDRGQFGGELFF TGTGCCAGCAGTGGTTTCGACAGGGGGCAATTCGGCGGGGAGCTGTTTTTT
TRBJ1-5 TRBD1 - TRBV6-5 CASSPGQGVEPQHF TGTGCCAGCAGCCCGGGACAGGGGGTTGAGCCCCAGCATTTT
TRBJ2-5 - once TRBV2 CASSELETQYF TGTGCCAGCAGTGAGCTAGAGACCCAGTACTTC
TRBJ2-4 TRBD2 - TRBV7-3 CASSPQAGGGNIQYF TGTGCCAGCAGCCCGCAAGCGGGAGGGGGGAACATTCAGTACTTC
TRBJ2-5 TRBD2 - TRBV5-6 CASSLVSGRAEGETQYF TGTGCCAGCAGCTTGGTTAGCGGGAGGGCCGAAGGAGAGACCCAGTACTTC
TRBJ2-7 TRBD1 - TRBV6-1 CASTRGGGNSYEQYF TGTGCCAGCACCCGAGGGGGCGGAAACTCCTACGAGCAGTACTTC
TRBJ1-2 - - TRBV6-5 CASTRRGEGYGYTF TGTGCCAGCACCCGAAGGGGAGAGGGCTATGGCTACACCTTC
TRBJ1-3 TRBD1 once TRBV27 CASSSLTGAGNTIYF TGTGCCAGCAGTTCCCTCACAGGGGCGGGAAACACCATATATTTT
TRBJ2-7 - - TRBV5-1 CASSLDGTPFYEQYF TGCGCCAGCAGCTTGGATGGGACACCCTTCTACGAGCAGTACTTC
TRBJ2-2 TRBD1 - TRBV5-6 CASSYWDRNTGELFF TGTGCCAGCAGCTATTGGGACAGAAACACCGGGGAGCTGTTTTTT
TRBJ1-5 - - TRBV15 CATSPEMNNQPQHF TGTGCCACCAGCCCAGAGATGAACAATCAGCCCCAGCATTTT
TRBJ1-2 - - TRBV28 CASSLVIGGSGYTF TGTGCCAGCAGTTTAGTGATCGGGGGTTCGGGCTACACCTTC
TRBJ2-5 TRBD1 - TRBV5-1 CASSLETGGKETQYF TGCGCCAGCAGCTTGGAGACAGGGGGCAAGGAGACCCAGTACTTC
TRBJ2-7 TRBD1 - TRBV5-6 CASSPGQRRVEQYF TGTGCCAGCAGCCCGGGACAGCGGCGGGTGGAGCAGTACTTC
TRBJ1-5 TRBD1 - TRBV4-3 CASSQDLLQGDQPQHF TGCGCCAGCAGCCAAGATTTGCTACAGGGGGACCAGCCCCAGCATTTT
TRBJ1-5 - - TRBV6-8 CASSYRWVLDSNQPQHF TGTGCCAGCAGTTATCGGTGGGTGTTAGATAGCAATCAGCCCCAGCATTTT
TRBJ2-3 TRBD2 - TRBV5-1 CASSLTSGMDTQYF TGCGCCAGCAGCTTAACTAGCGGGATGGATACGCAGTATTTT
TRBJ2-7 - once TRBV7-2 CASSLGGPYEQYF TGTGCCAGCAGCTTGGGCGGGCCCTACGAGCAGTACTTC
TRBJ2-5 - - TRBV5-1 CASSLDTSETQYF TGCGCCAGCAGCTTGGACACTTCGGAGACCCAGTACTTC
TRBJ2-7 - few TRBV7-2 CASSLQEVSYEQYF TGTGCCAGCAGCTTACAGGAGGTCTCCTACGAGCAGTACTTC
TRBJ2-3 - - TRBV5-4 CASSLEVTDTQYF TGTGCCAGCAGCTTGGAAGTAACAGATACGCAGTATTTT
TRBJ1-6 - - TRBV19 CASSMGRSPLHF TGTGCCAGTAGTATGGGGCGATCACCCCTCCACTTT
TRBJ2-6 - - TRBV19 CASRTGGLFSGANVLTF TGTGCCAGTAGAACAGGGGGACTATTTTCTGGGGCCAACGTCCTGACTTTC
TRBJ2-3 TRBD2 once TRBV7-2 CASSLILAGEHHTQYF TGTGCCAGCAGCCTCATACTAGCGGGAGAGCACCATACGCAGTATTTT
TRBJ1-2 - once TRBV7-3 CASSLRRGGGYTF TGTGCCAGCAGCTTACGCAGGGGTGGCGGCTACACCTTC
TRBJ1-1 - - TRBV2 CASSPESGGLPGTEAFF TGTGCCAGCAGTCCCGAATCGGGGGGGCTACCGGGAACTGAAGCTTTCTTT
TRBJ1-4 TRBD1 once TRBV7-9 CASSQLGTEREKLFF TGTGCCAGCAGCCAACTAGGGACAGAACGCGAAAAACTGTTTTTT
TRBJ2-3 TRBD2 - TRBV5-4 CASSLASGGRDTQYF TGTGCCAGCAGCTTAGCTAGCGGGGGGCGGGATACGCAGTATTTT
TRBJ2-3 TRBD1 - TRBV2 CASRLQGADTQYF TGTGCCAGCAGACTCCAGGGGGCAGATACGCAGTATTTT
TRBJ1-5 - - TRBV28 CASSFNPDWQGGDQPQHF TGTGCCAGCAGTTTTAATCCCGACTGGCAGGGTGGTGATCAGCCCCAGCATTTT
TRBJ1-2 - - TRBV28 CASLGRGYTF TGTGCCAGCCTTGGGCGGGGCTACACCTTC
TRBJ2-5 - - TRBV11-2 CASSLEGSETQYF TGTGCCAGCAGCTTAGAGGGGTCCGAGACCCAGTACTTC
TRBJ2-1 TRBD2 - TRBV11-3 CASSLERGSGNEQFF TGTGCCAGCAGCTTAGAACGCGGGAGCGGCAATGAGCAGTTCTTC
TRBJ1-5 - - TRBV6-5 CASKNPYQPQHF TGTGCCAGCAAGAATCCCTATCAGCCCCAGCATTTT
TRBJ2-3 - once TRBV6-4 CASSVDLKDTQYF TGTGCCAGCAGTGTGGACCTTAAAGATACGCAGTATTTT
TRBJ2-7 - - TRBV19 CASSIEGGPQGQYF TGTGCCAGTAGTATCGAAGGAGGACCCCAAGGGCAGTACTTC
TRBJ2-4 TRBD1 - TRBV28 CASSLIGQGLNIQYF TGTGCCAGCAGTTTAATCGGACAGGGGCTGAACATTCAGTACTTC